This T cell receptor beta chain was sequenced for a study of cytomegalovirus exposure and HLA in healthy donors. Notes on this clone: What it binds is not known.

CDR3 size: 15 residues. V was clipped by 1 base and J by 3 bases, with 13 bases between them. Germline V gene lookup returns CDR1 SGDLS and CDR2 YYNGEE. Study outcomes and limitations: Some V segments, including TRBV6-2 and TRBV6-3, were excluded as indistinguishable.

This PCR relied on a set of 60 Vbeta primers and 13 Jbeta primers. The data were produced by immunoSEQ multiplex PCR, yet TCRdb's version contains in-frame clones alone and is incomplete. The table records approximately 130,000 clones, approximately 78% of them present only once. The rearrangement joins TRBV9 to TRBJ1-1; D is possibly TRBD1 (5 bases). Sequenced: PBMCs. The TCR originated in a woman in her forties or fifties in good health and CMV-seropositive. The CDR3, as DNA: TGTGCCAGCAGCGTACTTACGACAGCGCACACTGAAGCTTTCTTT. Protein product: CASSVLTTAHTEAFF.